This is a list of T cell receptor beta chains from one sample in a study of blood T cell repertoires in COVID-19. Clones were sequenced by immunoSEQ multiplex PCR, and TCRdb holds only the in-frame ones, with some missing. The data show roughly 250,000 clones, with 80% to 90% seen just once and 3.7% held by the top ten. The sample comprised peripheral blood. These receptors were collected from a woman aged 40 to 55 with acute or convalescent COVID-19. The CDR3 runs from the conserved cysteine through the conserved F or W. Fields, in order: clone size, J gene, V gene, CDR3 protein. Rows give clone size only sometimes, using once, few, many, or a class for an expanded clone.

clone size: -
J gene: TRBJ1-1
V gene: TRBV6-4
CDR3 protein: CASRRTGGTEAFF

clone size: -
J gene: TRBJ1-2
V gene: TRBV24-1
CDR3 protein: CATLLRQEYNGYTF

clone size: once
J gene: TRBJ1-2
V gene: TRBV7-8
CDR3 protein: CASSPRQGARGYTF

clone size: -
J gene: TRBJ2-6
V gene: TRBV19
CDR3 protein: CASRTLAGGSSGANVLTF

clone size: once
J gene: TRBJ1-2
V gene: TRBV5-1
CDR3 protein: CASSLGGRGDYGYTF

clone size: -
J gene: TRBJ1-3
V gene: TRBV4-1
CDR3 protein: CASSQESPRGTGNTIYF

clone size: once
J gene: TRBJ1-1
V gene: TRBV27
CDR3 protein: CASSLREGGEAFF

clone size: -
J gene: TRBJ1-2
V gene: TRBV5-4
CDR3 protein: CASSLAGVNYGYTF

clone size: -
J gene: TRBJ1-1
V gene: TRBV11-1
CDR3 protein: CASSRSGTVNTEAFF

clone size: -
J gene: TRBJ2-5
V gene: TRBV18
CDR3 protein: CASSAGSQETQYF

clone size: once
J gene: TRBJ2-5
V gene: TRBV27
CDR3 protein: CASSQPTSGGEETQYF

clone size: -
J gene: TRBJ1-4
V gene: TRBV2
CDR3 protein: CASSPGEKLFF

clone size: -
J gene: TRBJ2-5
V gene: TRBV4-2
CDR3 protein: CASSQDPDLGDSQETQYF

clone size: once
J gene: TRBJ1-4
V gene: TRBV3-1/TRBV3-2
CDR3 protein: CASSQELGATNEKLFF

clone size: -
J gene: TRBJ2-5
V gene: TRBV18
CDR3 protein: CATRSSETQYF

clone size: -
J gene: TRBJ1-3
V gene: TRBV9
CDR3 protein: CASSAGTATGITIYF

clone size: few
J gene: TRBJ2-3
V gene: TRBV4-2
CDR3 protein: CASSQGLESTDTQYF

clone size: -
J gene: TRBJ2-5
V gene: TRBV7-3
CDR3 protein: CASSWTAQETQYF

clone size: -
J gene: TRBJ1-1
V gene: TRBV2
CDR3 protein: CASIQGKTEAFF

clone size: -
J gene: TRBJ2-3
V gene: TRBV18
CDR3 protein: CASSPPGSGRFADTQYF

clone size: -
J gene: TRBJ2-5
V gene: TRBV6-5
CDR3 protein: CASKVIHQGETQYF

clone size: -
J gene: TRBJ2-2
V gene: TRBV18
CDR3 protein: CASSPGQAGELFF

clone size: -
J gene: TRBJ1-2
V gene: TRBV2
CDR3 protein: CASSVGVAVSYGYTF

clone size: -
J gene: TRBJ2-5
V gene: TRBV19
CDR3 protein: CASSINTGTKETQYF

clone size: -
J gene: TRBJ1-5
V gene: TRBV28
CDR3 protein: CASSSRGLNQPQHF

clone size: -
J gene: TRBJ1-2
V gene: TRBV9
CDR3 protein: CASSLTGTGIDGGYTF

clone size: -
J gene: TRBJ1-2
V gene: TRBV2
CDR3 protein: CASSATQVTYGYTF

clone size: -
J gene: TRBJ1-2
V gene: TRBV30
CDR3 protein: CAWKGTASYTF

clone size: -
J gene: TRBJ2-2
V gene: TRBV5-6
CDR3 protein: CASMRQHRELFF

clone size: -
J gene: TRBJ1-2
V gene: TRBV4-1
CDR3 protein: CASSQDSNYGYTF

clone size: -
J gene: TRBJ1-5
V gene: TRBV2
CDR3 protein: CASSEALQGGYQPQHF

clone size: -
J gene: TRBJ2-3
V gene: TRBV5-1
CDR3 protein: CASSLAIGAGGSDTQYF

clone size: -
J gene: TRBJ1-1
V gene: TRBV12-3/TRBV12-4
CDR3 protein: CASTRQVRAEAFF

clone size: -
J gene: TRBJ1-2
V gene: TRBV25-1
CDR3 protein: CASSEPGGRGYGYTF

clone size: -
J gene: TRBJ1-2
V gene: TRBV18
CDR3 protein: CASSPPGQGLYGYTF

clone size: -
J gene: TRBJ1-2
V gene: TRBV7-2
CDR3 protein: CASSLIDRDLRGYTF

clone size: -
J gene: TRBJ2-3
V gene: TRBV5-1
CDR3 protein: CASSVQGTDTQYF

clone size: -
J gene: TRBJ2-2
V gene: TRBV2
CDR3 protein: CASKLVQQGPGELFF

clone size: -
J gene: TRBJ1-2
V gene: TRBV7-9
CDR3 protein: CASSLDTPNYTF

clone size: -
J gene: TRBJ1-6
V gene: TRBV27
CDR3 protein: CASSRVNPQGDNSPLHF

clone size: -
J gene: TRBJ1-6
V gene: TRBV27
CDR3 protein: CASSFWQGSYNSPLHF

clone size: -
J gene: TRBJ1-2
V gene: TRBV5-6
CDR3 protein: CASSFLSDRVSGYTF

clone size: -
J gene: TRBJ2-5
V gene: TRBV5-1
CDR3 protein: CASSARLAGIETQYF

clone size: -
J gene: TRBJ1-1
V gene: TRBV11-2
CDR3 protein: CASSLDRRRGMNTEAFF

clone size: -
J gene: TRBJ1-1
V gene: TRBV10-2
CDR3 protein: CASSATGLNEAFF

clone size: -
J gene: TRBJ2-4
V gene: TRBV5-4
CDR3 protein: CASSSQFMENIQYF

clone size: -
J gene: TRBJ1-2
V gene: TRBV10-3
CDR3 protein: CAISPLGAGYTF

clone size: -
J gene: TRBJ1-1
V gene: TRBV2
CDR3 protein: CAKRGRNTEAFF

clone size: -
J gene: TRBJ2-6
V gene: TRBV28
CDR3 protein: CASNIGGSGANVLTF

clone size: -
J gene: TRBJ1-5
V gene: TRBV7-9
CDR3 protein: CASSTGGESQPQHF

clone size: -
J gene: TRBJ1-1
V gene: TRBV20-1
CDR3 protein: CSASGAGGRTEAFF

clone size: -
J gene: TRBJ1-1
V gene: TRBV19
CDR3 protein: CASSSSPRGNTEAFF

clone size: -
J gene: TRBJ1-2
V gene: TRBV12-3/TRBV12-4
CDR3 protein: CASSLGRDYGYTF

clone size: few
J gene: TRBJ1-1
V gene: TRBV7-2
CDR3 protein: CASSFRTGGTEAFF

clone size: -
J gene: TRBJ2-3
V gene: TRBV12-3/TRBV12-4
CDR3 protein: CASRAGQGTQYF

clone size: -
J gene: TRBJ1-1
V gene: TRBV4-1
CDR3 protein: CASSPYRDRGTNTEAFF